The present T cell receptor beta chain was sequenced within a study of T cell repertoires in cytomegalovirus infection. About the research overall: Selection of CMV epitopes for the study included recently identified HLA-C-restricted and well-studied HLA-B-restricted ones. Public signatures in TCR beta pointed to CMV infection and matching HLA type. Study results and caveats: The ex vivo response was dominated by HLA-C-restricted CMV-specific TCR beta clonotypes. Frequencies of public TCR beta families were cumulated, and this identified carriers of CMV plus the relevant HLA.

TCRdb fed the reads into MiXCR, producing one record per CDR3 protein. Among 900,000 to 950,000 distinct CDR3 sequences listed, around 30% were seen once. Comment on this clonotype: Its antigen remains unknown.

Specimen: cultured CD8+ T cells from PBMCs, collected from culture after CMV antigen stimulation. This TCR came from a human donor in good health (CMV status not recorded). Some clones in this sample may be carry-over from other donors' samples.

The CDR3 sequence is CATSREGLAEPDTQYF. CDR3 in DNA: TGTGCCACCAGCAGAGAAGGGCTAGCGGAACCAGATACGCAGTATTTT. The genes are TRBV15 and TRBJ2-3; 7 nucleotides match TRBD2. J was trimmed by 4 bases and V by 0 bases; bases with no gene match: 7. Germline CDR1 reads LNHNV; CDR2 reads YYDKDF (reference sequence). The CDR3 is made up of 16 amino acids. Variable domain in full (rest from reference TRBV15 and TRBJ2-3): DAMVIQNPRYQVTQFGKPVTLSCSQTLNHNVMYWYQQKSSQAPKLLFHYYDKDFNNEADTPDNFQSRRPNTSFCFLDIRSPGLGDTAMYLCATSREGLAEPDTQYFGPGTRLTVL.